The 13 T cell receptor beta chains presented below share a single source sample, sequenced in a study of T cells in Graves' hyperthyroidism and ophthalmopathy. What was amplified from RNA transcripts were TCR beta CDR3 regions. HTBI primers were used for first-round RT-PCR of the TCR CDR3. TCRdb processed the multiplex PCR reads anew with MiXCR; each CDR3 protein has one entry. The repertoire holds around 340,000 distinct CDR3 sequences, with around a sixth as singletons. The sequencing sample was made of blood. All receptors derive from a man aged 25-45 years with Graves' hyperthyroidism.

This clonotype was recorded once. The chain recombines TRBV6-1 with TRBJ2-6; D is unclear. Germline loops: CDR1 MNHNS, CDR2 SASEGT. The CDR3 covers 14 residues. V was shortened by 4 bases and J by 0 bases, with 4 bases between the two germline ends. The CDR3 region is CASSAHSGANVLTF. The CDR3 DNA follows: TGTGCCAGCAGTGCGCACTCTGGGGCCAACGTCCTGACTTTC.

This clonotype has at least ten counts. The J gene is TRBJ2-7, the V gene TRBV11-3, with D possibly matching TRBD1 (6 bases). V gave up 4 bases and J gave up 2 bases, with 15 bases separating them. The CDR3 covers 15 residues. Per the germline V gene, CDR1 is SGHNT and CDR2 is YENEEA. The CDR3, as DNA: TGTGCCAGCAGCTCCCAGGGGAGCACCCCCTACGAGCAGTACTTC. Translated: CASSSQGSTPYEQYF. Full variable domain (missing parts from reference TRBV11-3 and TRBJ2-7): EAGVVQSPRYKIIEKKQPVAFWCNPISGHNTLYWYLQNLGQGPELLIRYENEEAVDDSQLPKDRFSAERLKGVDSTLKIQPAELGDSAVYLCASSSQGSTPYEQYFGPGTRLTVT.

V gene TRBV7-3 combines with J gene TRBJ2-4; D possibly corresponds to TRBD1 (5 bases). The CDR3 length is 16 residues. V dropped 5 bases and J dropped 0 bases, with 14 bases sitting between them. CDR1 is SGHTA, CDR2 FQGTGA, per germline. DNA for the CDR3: TGTGCCAGCAGCAGCAGACAGAACTTAGCCAAAAACATTCAGTACTTC. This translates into CASSSRQNLAKNIQYF.

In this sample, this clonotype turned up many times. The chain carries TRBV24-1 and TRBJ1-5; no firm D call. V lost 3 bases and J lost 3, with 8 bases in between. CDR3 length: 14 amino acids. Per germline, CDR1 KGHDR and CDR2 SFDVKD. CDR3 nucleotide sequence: TGTGCCACCAGTGATCCGCCGGACAATCAGCCCCAGCATTTT. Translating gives CATSDPPDNQPQHF.

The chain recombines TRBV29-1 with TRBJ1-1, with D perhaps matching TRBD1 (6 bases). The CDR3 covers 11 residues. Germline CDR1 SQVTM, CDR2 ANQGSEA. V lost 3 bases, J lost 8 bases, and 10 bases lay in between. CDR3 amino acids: CSVDEQGEAFF. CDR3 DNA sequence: TGCAGCGTTGACGAACAGGGAGAAGCTTTCTTT.

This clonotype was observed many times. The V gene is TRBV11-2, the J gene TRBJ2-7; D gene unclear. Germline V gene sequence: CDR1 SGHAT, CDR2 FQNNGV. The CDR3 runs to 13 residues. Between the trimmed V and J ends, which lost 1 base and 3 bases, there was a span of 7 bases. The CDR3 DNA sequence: TGTGCCAGCAGCTTAGGCAGGAACTACGAGCAGTACTTC. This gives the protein CASSLGRNYEQYF.

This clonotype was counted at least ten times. The CDR3, as DNA: TGTGCCAGCAGTTTCCGTAGTAGTGGGGTGAATGAGCAGTTCTTC. This translates into CASSFRSSGVNEQFF. This chain uses TRBV28 with TRBJ2-1; D unclear. The germline V gene encodes CDR1 MDHEN and CDR2 SYDVKM. This CDR3 comprises 15 residues. Trimming took 3 bases from V and 7 from J, leaving 16 bases between them.

CDR3 DNA: TGTGCCAGCAGCTCCGAACGAACCGATTTTTATAGCGCAGCGAGCACAGATACGCAGTATTTT. Translation: CASSSERTDFYSAASTDTQYF. This sequence joins TRBV5-5 and TRBJ2-3, with a possible D match to TRBD2 (5 bases). The CDR3 has 21 residues. Germline CDR1 is SGHKS and CDR2 is YYEKEE (reference sequence). The V and J ends lost 3 bases and 0 bases respectively, with 29 bases between them.

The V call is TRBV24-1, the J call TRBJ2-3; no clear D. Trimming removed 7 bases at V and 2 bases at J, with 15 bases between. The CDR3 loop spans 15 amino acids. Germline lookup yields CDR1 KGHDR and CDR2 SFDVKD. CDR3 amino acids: CATSDPTLFTDTQYF. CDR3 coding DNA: TGTGCCACCAGCGACCCCACACTATTCACAGATACGCAGTATTTT.

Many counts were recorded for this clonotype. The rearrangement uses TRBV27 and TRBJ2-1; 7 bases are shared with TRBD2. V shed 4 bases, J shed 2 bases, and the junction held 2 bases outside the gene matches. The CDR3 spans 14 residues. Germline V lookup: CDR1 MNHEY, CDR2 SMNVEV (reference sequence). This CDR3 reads CASSWGGAYNEQFF. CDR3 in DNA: TGTGCCAGCAGTTGGGGGGGAGCCTACAATGAGCAGTTCTTC.

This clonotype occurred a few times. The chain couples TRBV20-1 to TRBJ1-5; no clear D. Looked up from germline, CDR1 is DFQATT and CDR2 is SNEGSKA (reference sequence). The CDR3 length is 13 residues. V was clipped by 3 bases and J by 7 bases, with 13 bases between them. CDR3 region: CSASMAAGQPQHF. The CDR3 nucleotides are TGCAGTGCTAGTATGGCAGCGGGACAGCCCCAGCATTTT.

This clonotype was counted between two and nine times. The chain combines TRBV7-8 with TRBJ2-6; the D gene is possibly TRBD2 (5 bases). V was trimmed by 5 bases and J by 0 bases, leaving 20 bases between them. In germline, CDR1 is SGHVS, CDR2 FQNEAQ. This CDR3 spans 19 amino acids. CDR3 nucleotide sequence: TGTGCCAGCAGCCCCCCCCGGCGCGGGCTTAGCTCTGGGGCCAACGTCCTGACTTTC. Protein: CASSPPRRGLSSGANVLTF.

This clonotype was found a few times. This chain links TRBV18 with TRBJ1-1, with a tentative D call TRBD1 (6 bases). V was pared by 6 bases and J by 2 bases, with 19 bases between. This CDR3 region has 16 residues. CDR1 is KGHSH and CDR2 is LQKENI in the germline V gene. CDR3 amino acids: CASSKTRGEGNTEAFF. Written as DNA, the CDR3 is TGTGCCAGCTCTAAGACGAGGGGGGAAGGAAACACTGAAGCTTTCTTT.